The rows below give T cell receptor beta chains drawn from one sample of a study of neurological immune-mediated disorders. TCRdb reprocessed the 5' RACE reads via MiXCR and lists one record per CDR3 protein. The sample records roughly 70,000 distinct CDR3 sequences, roughly 4.4% being singletons. The specimen was PBMCs. The receptors shown here come from a woman aged 70 to 79 with multiple sclerosis. The CDR3 runs from the conserved cysteine through the conserved F or W. The order of the fields is CDR3 protein, D gene, V gene, clone size, J gene. The D gene is left open where the match is weak. Part of the rows lack a size; the others show once, few, many or a class for expanded clones.

CDR3 protein: CASSNHNEQFF
D gene: -
V gene: TRBV7-6
clone size: -
J gene: TRBJ2-1

CDR3 protein: CASSQGELAQSTDTQYF
D gene: -
V gene: TRBV4-1
clone size: many
J gene: TRBJ2-3

CDR3 protein: CASSLQGIITEAFF
D gene: -
V gene: TRBV7-9
clone size: many
J gene: TRBJ1-1

CDR3 protein: CANTGVIAGELFF
D gene: -
V gene: TRBV7-8
clone size: many
J gene: TRBJ2-2

CDR3 protein: CASRAMGGPWTEAFF
D gene: -
V gene: TRBV7-9
clone size: many
J gene: TRBJ1-1

CDR3 protein: CASSSGTGGAFF
D gene: TRBD1
V gene: TRBV12-3/TRBV12-4
clone size: many
J gene: TRBJ1-1

CDR3 protein: CASSPLGHEQFF
D gene: -
V gene: TRBV7-9
clone size: -
J gene: TRBJ2-1

CDR3 protein: CSASGQPYGYTF
D gene: TRBD1
V gene: TRBV20-1
clone size: many
J gene: TRBJ1-2

CDR3 protein: CSARVGLAGQYNEQFF
D gene: TRBD2
V gene: TRBV20-1
clone size: many
J gene: TRBJ2-1

CDR3 protein: CASSTTGPGKPYSNQPQHF
D gene: -
V gene: TRBV3-1
clone size: many
J gene: TRBJ1-5

CDR3 protein: CASGVTDTQYF
D gene: -
V gene: TRBV7-2
clone size: many
J gene: TRBJ2-3

CDR3 protein: CASSQGKAGQAYGYTF
D gene: -
V gene: TRBV4-1
clone size: many
J gene: TRBJ1-2

CDR3 protein: CASSPPGSSYNEQFF
D gene: -
V gene: TRBV7-9
clone size: many
J gene: TRBJ2-1

CDR3 protein: CASSQGSEQFF
D gene: -
V gene: TRBV3-1
clone size: many
J gene: TRBJ2-1

CDR3 protein: CSARESGRSNEQYF
D gene: TRBD2
V gene: TRBV20-1
clone size: few
J gene: TRBJ2-7

CDR3 protein: CASSLGGPSDEQFF
D gene: -
V gene: TRBV7-9
clone size: many
J gene: TRBJ2-1

CDR3 protein: CASSKDRGITEAFF
D gene: TRBD1
V gene: TRBV5-1
clone size: many
J gene: TRBJ1-1

CDR3 protein: CASSLAAIQETQYF
D gene: -
V gene: TRBV12-3/TRBV12-4
clone size: many
J gene: TRBJ2-5

CDR3 protein: CASTREGASGYTF
D gene: TRBD1
V gene: TRBV10-2
clone size: many
J gene: TRBJ1-2

CDR3 protein: CASSLGSTNYGYTF
D gene: -
V gene: TRBV7-2
clone size: many
J gene: TRBJ1-2

CDR3 protein: CASSLGPGGEYEQYF
D gene: TRBD1
V gene: TRBV7-3
clone size: many
J gene: TRBJ2-7

CDR3 protein: CATSSGSVTDTQYF
D gene: TRBD2
V gene: TRBV4-1
clone size: -
J gene: TRBJ2-3

CDR3 protein: CASSSGDGSNQPQHF
D gene: -
V gene: TRBV12-3/TRBV12-4
clone size: many
J gene: TRBJ1-5

CDR3 protein: CASSTSGPSYNEQFF
D gene: TRBD2
V gene: TRBV5-5
clone size: -
J gene: TRBJ2-1

CDR3 protein: CASKATGSTDTQYF
D gene: -
V gene: TRBV6-5
clone size: many
J gene: TRBJ2-3

CDR3 protein: CASSPGGDGNQPQHF
D gene: -
V gene: TRBV18
clone size: many
J gene: TRBJ1-5

CDR3 protein: CASSQDAFTEAFF
D gene: -
V gene: TRBV4-2
clone size: -
J gene: TRBJ1-1

CDR3 protein: CASSQRLAGVGTDTQYF
D gene: TRBD2
V gene: TRBV3-1
clone size: -
J gene: TRBJ2-3

CDR3 protein: CAWSPDQHYGYTF
D gene: -
V gene: TRBV30
clone size: -
J gene: TRBJ1-2

CDR3 protein: CASSQQTGDRNTEAFF
D gene: TRBD1
V gene: TRBV4-2
clone size: many
J gene: TRBJ1-1

CDR3 protein: CASSLGRRTNYGYTF
D gene: -
V gene: TRBV12-3/TRBV12-4
clone size: many
J gene: TRBJ1-2

CDR3 protein: CASSSSPGPEQYF
D gene: -
V gene: TRBV7-9
clone size: many
J gene: TRBJ2-7

CDR3 protein: CASSLVGLAGNEQFF
D gene: TRBD2
V gene: TRBV5-1
clone size: many
J gene: TRBJ2-1

CDR3 protein: CASSPGQGQGNTEAFF
D gene: TRBD1
V gene: TRBV6-6
clone size: many
J gene: TRBJ1-1

CDR3 protein: CASSYPRASGRAGTGELFF
D gene: TRBD2
V gene: TRBV7-8
clone size: -
J gene: TRBJ2-2

CDR3 protein: CASSTRRQNTEAFF
D gene: -
V gene: TRBV5-1
clone size: many
J gene: TRBJ1-1

CDR3 protein: CASSLVRTSSYNEQFF
D gene: TRBD2
V gene: TRBV7-9
clone size: few
J gene: TRBJ2-1

CDR3 protein: CSAALVLEAFF
D gene: -
V gene: TRBV29-1
clone size: many
J gene: TRBJ1-1

CDR3 protein: CASVAGGTKVDTQYF
D gene: TRBD2
V gene: TRBV5-1
clone size: many
J gene: TRBJ2-3

CDR3 protein: CSARTSGRTDTQYF
D gene: TRBD2
V gene: TRBV20-1
clone size: many
J gene: TRBJ2-3

CDR3 protein: CASSLREKLYEQYF
D gene: -
V gene: TRBV5-6
clone size: many
J gene: TRBJ2-7

CDR3 protein: CASSYSSYEQYF
D gene: -
V gene: TRBV6-5
clone size: many
J gene: TRBJ2-7

CDR3 protein: CASRDRRGGEQFF
D gene: -
V gene: TRBV6-2/TRBV6-3
clone size: few
J gene: TRBJ2-1

CDR3 protein: CASSLGVPNEKLFF
D gene: -
V gene: TRBV7-2
clone size: many
J gene: TRBJ1-4

CDR3 protein: CASSGSYNEQFF
D gene: -
V gene: TRBV7-6
clone size: many
J gene: TRBJ2-1

CDR3 protein: CASTDRSSGDEQYF
D gene: -
V gene: TRBV6-6
clone size: -
J gene: TRBJ2-7

CDR3 protein: CASSFTGRYGYTF
D gene: -
V gene: TRBV12-3/TRBV12-4
clone size: many
J gene: TRBJ1-2

CDR3 protein: CASSLQGTSVYNEQFF
D gene: TRBD2
V gene: TRBV5-4
clone size: many
J gene: TRBJ2-1

CDR3 protein: CASSSPSRGDYGYTF
D gene: -
V gene: TRBV27
clone size: many
J gene: TRBJ1-2

CDR3 protein: CASSSGTNGYTF
D gene: -
V gene: TRBV5-1
clone size: many
J gene: TRBJ1-2